The TCR beta chain described here comes from a study of Graves' ophthalmopathy and Graves' hyperthyroidism. The study, taken as a whole, reports: Most expanded thyroid clonotypes above 0.001 frequency also appeared in blood.

Trimming shortened V by 5 bases and J by 5 bases, and 12 bases separated the two germline ends. The length of the CDR3 is 13 residues. Per the germline V gene, CDR1 is DFQATT and CDR2 is SNEGSKA (reference sequence). TCR beta CDR3 regions were amplified from RNA transcripts. RT-PCR with HTBI primers came first, then second-round multiplex PCR. One entry per CDR3 protein results from TCRdb running MiXCR on the multiplex PCR reads. In the table there are hundreds of thousands of distinct CDR3 sequences, about 38% of which are singletons. This clonotype was observed at least ten times. No antigen is known for it. The authors isolated PBMCs from around 10 ml of fresh peripheral blood.

The sequence was collected from an adult man with Graves' ophthalmopathy. The sequencing sample was made of peripheral blood. The rearrangement links TRBV20-1 to TRBJ2-2; D might be TRBD1 (6 bases). The CDR3 loop reads CSAFRGGTGELFF. The CDR3 bases are TGCAGTGCTTTCAGGGGCGGAACCGGGGAGCTGTTTTTT.